The 3 T cell receptor beta chains presented below share a single source sample, sequenced in a study of beta chain features in type 1 diabetes. Reverse transcription of all isolated RNA meant that expressed TCRB transcripts were sequenced. Here immunoSEQ multiplex PCR was the method, and the copy in TCRdb shows in-frame clones only, minus some. In the table there are hundreds of thousands of clones, 9.3% of which are singletons. Study observations and caveats: Type 1 diabetes patients had TCRB CDR3s that were shorter (moderately but significantly so) in all four CD4+ subsets.

No antigen has been assigned to these receptors. Sequenced: central memory CD4+ T cells from blood. All receptors come from a man aged 25-45 years with type 1 diabetes.

This clone turned up a few times. The chain couples TRBV5-1 to TRBJ1-4; D is possibly TRBD1 (5 bases). V was shortened by 3 bases and J by 8 bases, with 11 bases between the two germline ends. Germline V lookup: CDR1 SGHRS, CDR2 YFSETQ. The CDR3 runs 13 residues. The CDR3 protein is CASSSGQGEKLFF. CDR3 nucleotide sequence: TGCGCCAGCAGCTCAGGACAAGGGGAAAAACTGTTTTTT.

This clone was seen a handful of times. This chain links TRBV5-1 with TRBJ2-3, with 10 nucleotides matching TRBD2. The CDR3 sequence is 14 residues long. V lost 4 bases to trimming and J lost 3 bases; unmatched junction nucleotides: 2. In germline, CDR1 is SGHRS, CDR2 YFSETQ. CDR3 sequence (DNA): TGCGCCAGCAGCCAGGGACTAGCGACAGATACGCAGTATTTT. Encoded protein: CASSQGLATDTQYF.

Only a few counts were recorded for this clone. The V gene is TRBV7-2, the J gene TRBJ2-3; 12 bases match TRBD2. This CDR3 spans 14 amino acids. The germline CDR1 and CDR2 sequences are SGHTA and FQGNSA. Germline trimming cut 0 bases from V and 14 bases from J; bases unmatched to any gene: 6. The CDR3 bases are TGTGCCAGCAGCTTAGCCCTAGCTAGCGGGGGGGCGTATTTT. Encoded protein: CASSLALASGGAYF.